This T cell receptor (beta chain) comes out of a study of cytomegalovirus exposure and HLA in healthy donors. CDR3 size: 14 residues. Trimming took 10 bases from V and 8 from J; bases not matched to a gene: 12. Germline-derived CDR1 and CDR2 are MNHNS and SASEGT. Study-level points and caveats: It was 150 to 200 TCR beta chains that were listed as cytomegalovirus-associated.

With 60 Vbeta and 13 Jbeta primers, the PCR was carried out. The assay was immunoSEQ multiplex PCR, and TCRdb's table has in-frame clones only and misses some. The table has about 100,000 clones, about 80% seen once. On this clone itself: Its specificity is not known.

The genes are TRBV6-1 and TRBJ1-1, with TRBD1 matching over 11 bases. This TCR was sampled from a man between 45 and 60 years old in good health and CMV-seropositive. Sequencing was performed on PBMCs. CDR3 nucleotides: TGTGCCACTTTTAAGGACAGGGGGCGGCTCGAAGCTTTCTTT. It translates to CATFKDRGRLEAFF.